This T cell receptor beta chain comes out of a study of blood T cells in healthy people across ages. From germline, CDR1 is SGHVS and CDR2 FNYEAQ. This CDR3 has 13 amino acids. With 5 bases removed from V and 10 bases from J, the gap between germline ends came to 14 bases. Study-level points and caveats: Investigators viewed diversity estimates from one million T cells as underestimates, the study reported. Nothing was known about donor CMV status, and this possibly confounded expanded clonotype changes.

A J-beta primer mix and a sample-barcoded 5' primer were used in a second PCR of about 7 to 12 cycles. One entry per CDR3 protein results from TCRdb running MiXCR on the 5' RACE reads. Found here are fewer than 2 million distinct CDR3 sequences, roughly 43% of them singletons; the top ten hold roughly 24%. Regarding this clonotype: Its antigen is not known.

The V gene is TRBV7-6, the J gene TRBJ2-2; possible D gene TRBD1, 5 bases. This TCR derives from a human donor in good health. The sample taken for sequencing was blood. CDR3 DNA: TGTGCCAGCAGCCAAGGGGTCTCCGAGGAGCTGTTTTTT. Its protein product is CASSQGVSEELFF.